The 24 T cell receptor beta chains below were found in one sample sequenced in a study of blood T cell repertoires in COVID-19. Sequencing used immunoSEQ multiplex PCR; TCRdb keeps in-frame clones, though not all of them. The sample shows around 320,000 clones, roughly 90% of them seen only once. Source material: peripheral blood. The receptors here all came from a woman in her thirties with COVID-19, enrolled during active disease.

This clone came up many times. In DNA form, the CDR3 reads TGTGCCAGCAGCCAAGATCAGGAGGGTACACCCCTCCACTTT. This sequence encodes CASSQDQEGTPLHF. The chain employs TRBV4-2 and TRBJ1-6, with no clear D. Germline V gene data show CDR1 as LGHNA and CDR2 as YNFKEQ. This CDR3 region has 14 residues. The V end lost 0 bases, the J end lost 11 bases, and 11 bases lay between the germline ends.

The chain combines TRBV19 with TRBJ1-2; the match to TRBD1 covers 7 bases. CDR1 and CDR2 (germline): LNHDA, SQIVND (reference sequence). The CDR3 is 14 residues long. V was pared by 5 bases and J by 0 bases, with 3 bases of the junction left unmatched. CDR3 residues: CASSPGQANYGYTF. The CDR3 bases are TGTGCCAGTAGTCCTGGACAGGCTAACTATGGCTACACCTTC.

In its sample, this clone was seen a few times. CDR3 in DNA: TGTGCCAGCAGCAGACTGGTCACTGAAGCTTTCTTT. Protein: CASSRLVTEAFF. The V call is TRBV28, the J call TRBJ1-1; D ambiguous. The V and J ends lost 6 bases and 4 bases respectively, with 9 bases between them. This CDR3 region has 12 residues. Germline lookup yields CDR1 MDHEN and CDR2 SYDVKM.

The genes are TRBV5-4 and TRBJ1-1; maybe TRBD1 (5 bases). Trimming took off 4 bases at V and 5 bases at J, with 15 bases between the two ends. The CDR3 sequence is 14 residues long. CDR1 is SGHNT, CDR2 YYREEE, per germline (reference sequence). The CDR3, as DNA: TGTGCCAGCAGCCGGGACTCCGGAGGGACTGAAGCTTTCTTT. It yields the protein CASSRDSGGTEAFF.

The J gene is TRBJ2-3, the V gene TRBV19; D gene unclear. Trimming stripped 7 bases from V and 1 base from J, with 9 bases between. The CDR3 runs to 13 residues. Germline-derived CDR1 and CDR2 are LNHDA and SQIVND (reference sequence). The DNA for the CDR3 is TGTGCCAGTAATAATCTCGGCACAGATACGCAGTATTTT. It specifies CASNNLGTDTQYF.

The chain uses TRBV7-7 and TRBJ2-1; 7 nucleotides line up with TRBD1. Germline CDR1 and CDR2: SSHAT and FNYEAQ (reference sequence). The CDR3 is made up of 15 amino acids. V lost 5 bases to trimming and J lost 2 bases; unmatched junction nucleotides: 6. The CDR3 DNA reads TGTGCCAGCAGCATAGACAGGGCCCCCTACAATGAGCAGTTCTTC. As protein: CASSIDRAPYNEQFF.

This clone was recorded only once. The genes are TRBV25-1 and TRBJ1-1; TRBD1 is a possible D gene (5 bases). The germline V gene has CDR1 MGHDK and CDR2 SYGVNS. Trimming cost V 0 bases and J 5 bases, with 13 bases left between them. The CDR3 is 15 amino acids. CDR3 amino acids: CASSEYNAGGTEAFF. The CDR3 DNA sequence: TGTGCCAGCAGTGAATATAACGCGGGGGGAACTGAAGCTTTCTTT.

This chain connects TRBV7-8 to TRBJ2-7; possibly TRBD2 for D (6 bases). The length of the CDR3 is 17 residues. The V gene lost 5 bases and the J gene lost 0 bases, with 20 bases spanning the gap. Germline V CDR1 and CDR2: SGHVS, FQNEAQ. CDR3 nucleotides: TGTGCCAGCAGCCCCCTTATTACGGGGGTCTTCTCCTACGAGCAGTACTTC. Protein: CASSPLITGVFSYEQYF.

The chain carries TRBV28 and TRBJ2-7; no clear D. The germline V gene encodes CDR1 MDHEN and CDR2 SYDVKM. The CDR3 runs 13 residues. V lost 1 base and J 3 bases, leaving 7 bases between the germline ends. CDR3 bases: TGTGCCAGCAGTTTATTCATCTACTACGAGCAGTACTTC. Translated, it gives CASSLFIYYEQYF.

The chain recombines TRBV2 with TRBJ2-1, with a weak D call TRBD2 (5 bases). Germline CDR1 SNHLY, CDR2 FYNNEI. V was clipped by 1 base and J by 8 bases, with 9 bases between them. The length of the CDR3 is 13 residues. CDR3 bases: TGTGCCAGCAGTGAAGTTTCCGGGGATGAGCAGTTCTTC. Amino acid sequence: CASSEVSGDEQFF.

This clone showed up just a few times. The chain employs TRBV19 and TRBJ2-1; 10 positions agree with TRBD2. Per the germline V gene, CDR1 is LNHDA and CDR2 is SQIVND (reference sequence). Losses at the gene ends were 5 bases for V and 15 bases for J; bases not matched to a gene: 7. This CDR3 spans 12 amino acids. The CDR3 region has the DNA TGTGCCAGTAGTGATGGACTAGCGGTTTTGTTCTTC. Protein: CASSDGLAVLFF.

The V call is TRBV7-8, the J call TRBJ1-2; D gene ambiguous. Trimming took 4 bases from V and 8 from J, leaving 11 bases between them. Germline lookup yields CDR1 SGHVS and CDR2 FQNEAQ. The CDR3 is 12 residues long. The CDR3 sequence is CASSSWARGYTF. Here the CDR3 DNA reads TGTGCCAGCAGCTCCTGGGCCCGAGGCTACACCTTC.

Comment on this clone: Its ends do not fully match the called genes, so a read error is possible. The chain combines TRBV3-1 (or the pseudogene TRBV3-2) with TRBJ1-1; D not certain. Per the germline V gene, CDR1 is LGHDT and CDR2 is YNNKEL (reference sequence). This CDR3 is 13 amino acids long. CDR3 sequence: CASSQVFSGSRLF. The CDR3 region has the DNA TGTGCCAGCAGCCAAGTGTTCAGTGGGAGTAGGCTCTTT.

This chain links TRBV5-1 with TRBJ1-3, with a possible D match to TRBD1 (5 bases). Per germline, CDR1 SGHRS and CDR2 YFSETQ. The CDR3 runs 15 residues. The V gene lost 5 bases and the J gene lost 4 bases, with 16 bases spanning the gap. The CDR3 sequence: CASRQGAGSGNTIYF. Here the CDR3 DNA reads TGCGCCAGCAGACAAGGGGCAGGGTCAGGAAACACCATATATTTT.

The chain is built from TRBV29-1 and TRBJ1-4, with D unresolved. This CDR3 is 13 amino acids long. CDR1 and CDR2 (germline): SQVTM, ANQGSEA. The V end was cut by 5 bases, the J end by 7 bases, with 14 bases between. The CDR3 spells CSVRLVGSEKLFF. The DNA of the CDR3 is TGCAGCGTTCGCCTGGTAGGGAGTGAAAAACTGTTTTTT.

The V gene is TRBV9, the J gene TRBJ2-2; no clear D. Trimming cost V 1 base and J 6 bases, with 10 bases left between them. Looked up from germline, CDR1 is SGDLS and CDR2 is YYNGEE. The CDR3 contains 14 residues. The CDR3 sequence: CASSVRGEAGELFF. The CDR3 DNA is TGTGCCAGCAGCGTAAGAGGCGAGGCCGGGGAGCTGTTTTTT.

The chain combines TRBV5-6 with TRBJ1-2, with 9 positions matching TRBD1. The germline V gene encodes CDR1 SGHDT and CDR2 YYEEEE. V gave up 2 bases and J gave up 6 bases; unmatched junction bases: 14. The CDR3 contains 17 residues. The CDR3 sequence is CASSFTYPGTGLNGYTF. The CDR3 DNA reads TGTGCCAGCAGCTTTACCTACCCCGGGACAGGGTTGAATGGCTACACCTTC.

This clone was seen more than once but under ten times. This chain uses TRBV2 with TRBJ1-1, with 9 nucleotides matching TRBD1. This CDR3 spans 15 amino acids. Germline trimming cut 10 bases from V and 0 bases from J; bases unmatched to any gene: 9. Looked up from germline, CDR1 is SNHLY and CDR2 is FYNNEI. Written as DNA, the CDR3 is TGTGCCACGAAAGGACAGGGGACCGTGAACACTGAAGCTTTCTTT. Protein: CATKGQGTVNTEAFF.

The V gene is TRBV18, the J gene TRBJ1-1, with D possibly being TRBD1 (5 bases). The V end lost 3 bases, the J end lost 5 bases, and 19 bases lay between the germline ends. Germline V gene sequence: CDR1 KGHSH, CDR2 LQKENI. The CDR3 length is 16 residues. The CDR3 is CASSPTPGGGGTEAFF. The DNA of the CDR3 is TGTGCCAGCTCACCCACCCCTGGTGGGGGAGGGACTGAAGCTTTCTTT.

This rearrangement joins TRBV6-1 to TRBJ2-1, with 10 nucleotides matching TRBD2. CDR3 length: 16 amino acids. Trimming took 2 bases from V and 9 from J; bases not matched to a gene: 10. CDR1 is MNHNS, CDR2 SASEGT, per germline. As DNA, the CDR3 is TGTGCCAGCAGTGAACAAGGCAGCGGGGGGGCAGGTGAGCAGTTCTTC. The encoded protein is CASSEQGSGGAGEQFF.

This clone has a single count. The CDR3 sequence is CASGSQGAQGYTF. CDR3 nucleotides: TGTGCCAGCGGCTCACAGGGGGCGCAGGGCTACACCTTC. This sequence joins TRBV5-4 and TRBJ1-2; 9 positions agree with TRBD1. Germline CDR1 SGHNT, CDR2 YYREEE (reference sequence). The CDR3 length is 13 residues. Trimming cost V 7 bases and J 8 bases; bases outside gene matches: 9.

The rearrangement links TRBV6-5 to TRBJ1-5; no firm D call. Between the trimmed V and J ends, which lost 2 bases and 2 bases, there was a span of 10 bases. Germline loops: CDR1 MNHEY, CDR2 SVGAGI. CDR3 length: 15 residues. CDR3 loop: CASSYDRGGNQPQHF. DNA of the CDR3: TGTGCCAGCAGTTACGATCGGGGAGGCAATCAGCCCCAGCATTTT.

The gene calls are TRBV7-2 and TRBJ1-2; maybe TRBD1 (5 bases). The CDR3 loop spans 16 amino acids. Germline assignment: CDR1 SGHTA and CDR2 FQGNSA. Trimming took 6 bases from V and 5 from J, leaving 22 bases between them. DNA for the CDR3: TGTGCCAGCAGTTCGGCCGGGTCCCCCAAGGGGTATGGCTACACCTTC. This encodes CASSSAGSPKGYGYTF.

This clone was recorded a few times. The chain combines TRBV7-6 with TRBJ1-6; D perhaps matches TRBD1 (6 bases). Germline V gene sequence: CDR1 SGHVS, CDR2 FNYEAQ. The V gene lost 2 bases and the J gene lost 2 bases, with 16 bases spanning the gap. The CDR3 runs 18 residues. The CDR3 DNA follows: TGTGCCAGCAGCTTAAGTGGGGGCAGGAGAACCTATAATTCACCCCTCCACTTT. Encoded protein: CASSLSGGRRTYNSPLHF.